This TCR beta chain stems from a study of CD8 T cells in Susac syndrome. The study sequenced TCR beta in blood CD8+ and CD4+ T cells. The TEMRA cells underwent FACS enrichment, while the CD8+ and CD4+ T cells underwent negative isolation. About this clonotype: Its antigen is unknown.

Random-hexamer reverse transcription was applied to 0.5 to 1 ug RNA. With immunoSEQ multiplex PCR, TCR beta CDR3 was amplified across 54 Vbeta and 13 Jbeta. A single record per CDR3 protein comes from TCRdb applying MiXCR to the immunoSEQ multiplex PCR reads. The sample yields around 120,000 distinct CDR3 sequences, about 92% seen once. Study-wide results and caveats: TCR sequencing and HLA analysis covered a relatively small number of individuals.

What was sequenced was CD4+ T cells from PBMCs. This sequence was found in a human donor with multiple sclerosis.

CDR3 in DNA: TGTGCCAGCAGCCAGCCCCGGAACGAGCAGTACTTC. This codes for CASSQPRNEQYF. The rearrangement joins TRBV7-2 to TRBJ2-7; D call uncertain. The CDR3 has 12 residues. Germline values: CDR1 SGHTA, CDR2 FQGNSA. Deletions cut 5 bases from V and 5 bases from J, with 10 bases between.